A single sample is the source of the 22 T cell receptor beta chains below, sequenced in a study of human T cells and chemical hapten exposure. TCRdb processed the RACE reads anew with MiXCR; each CDR3 protein has one entry. The sample contains about 380,000 distinct CDR3 sequences, 5.1% of which appear only once. Time point given: pre-sensitization, week 0. Documented treatment: therapeutic diphenylcyclopropenone sensitization with weekly scalp DPC. The starting material was whole blood, obtained in connection with sensitization to the hapten diphenylcyclopropenone (DPC). These receptors originate from a woman aged 50 to 60 with alopecia areata. Some clones in this sample may be carry-over from other donors' samples.

The J gene is TRBJ1-1, the V gene TRBV2, with D perhaps matching TRBD1 (5 bases). Germline V gene data show CDR1 as SNHLY and CDR2 as FYNNEI. The CDR3 has 13 residues. V lost 10 bases, J lost 4 bases, and 16 bases lay in between. The CDR3, as DNA: TGTGCCATCCCGACAGTTATGCCCACTGAAGCTTTCTTT. It translates to CAIPTVMPTEAFF.

This clonotype was observed a handful of times. This rearrangement joins TRBV20-1 to TRBJ2-7; tentatively, D is TRBD2 (5 bases). CDR1 is DFQATT and CDR2 is SNEGSKA in the germline V gene (reference sequence). V was shortened by 3 bases and J by 5 bases, with 17 bases between the two germline ends. This CDR3 spans 14 amino acids. The CDR3 sequence is CSASFATGLHEQYF. CDR3 bases: TGCAGTGCTAGCTTCGCGACCGGACTTCACGAGCAGTACTTC.

The chain uses TRBV15 and TRBJ2-1; either TRBD1 or TRBD2 may fit D (5 bases each). V lost 1 base and J lost 4, with 11 bases in between. Germline CDR1 LNHNV, CDR2 YYDKDF (reference sequence). This CDR3 contains 15 residues. The CDR3 bases are TGTGCCACCAGCAGAGGGGGAGACAGTTACAATGAGCAGTTCTTC. It encodes CATSRGGDSYNEQFF.

In this sample, this clonotype turned up many times. V and J are TRBV7-2 and TRBJ2-3; 9 bases line up with TRBD2. The CDR3 has 15 residues. After removal of 6 bases from V and 3 bases from J, the junction contained 7 bases not matched to a gene. CDR1 is SGHTA and CDR2 is FQGNSA in the germline V gene. CDR3: CASRFLAGPTDTQYF. The CDR3 DNA reads as TGTGCCAGCAGATTTCTAGCGGGACCGACAGATACGCAGTATTTT.

This clonotype was detected ten times or more. The rearrangement uses TRBV5-5 and TRBJ1-5, with D uncertain. CDR3 length equals 15 residues. Deletions cut 4 bases from V and 7 bases from J, with 18 bases between. Germline V gene sequence: CDR1 SGHKS, CDR2 YYEKEE (reference sequence). This CDR3 reads CASSLDPSVRQPQHF. The CDR3 DNA is TGTGCCAGCAGCCTAGACCCATCGGTCCGGCAGCCCCAGCATTTT.

The genes are TRBV3-1 and TRBJ2-7; D perhaps matches TRBD1 (6 bases). With 3 bases removed from V and 1 base from J, the gap between germline ends came to 10 bases. In germline, CDR1 is LGHDT, CDR2 YNNKEL (reference sequence). CDR3 length equals 14 residues. The CDR3 region has the DNA TGTGCCAGCAGCCATTTCCAGGGGTCCTACGAGCAGTACTTC. Translating it yields CASSHFQGSYEQYF.

This clonotype showed up just a few times. The genes are TRBV7-2 and TRBJ2-1; TRBD1 matches at 8 bases. Looked up from germline, CDR1 is SGHTA and CDR2 is FQGNSA. This CDR3 spans 14 amino acids. Trimming removed 5 bases from V and 9 bases from J; junction bases left unmatched: 9. The CDR3 DNA sequence: TGTGCCAGCAGCCCACAGGGGGTCCTCGGTGAGCAGTTCTTC. Translated: CASSPQGVLGEQFF.

In this sample, this clonotype turned up many times. The rearrangement links TRBV28 to TRBJ1-1; D gene ambiguous. This CDR3 region has 13 residues. CDR1 is MDHEN and CDR2 is SYDVKM in the germline V gene. The V end lost 5 bases, the J end lost 1 base, and 8 bases lay between the germline ends. CDR3 sequence reads: CASSPLENTEAFF. CDR3 nucleotides: TGTGCCAGCAGTCCACTCGAGAACACTGAAGCTTTCTTT.

Turning to this clonotype: This clone may be a read error of a much larger clone one base away. The chain links TRBV29-1 to TRBJ2-3; 8 positions match TRBD2. Germline V lookup: CDR1 SQVTM, CDR2 ANQGSEA. V gave up 4 bases and J gave up 4 bases; unmatched junction bases: 7. The CDR3 consists of 14 residues. CDR3 residues: CSVGISGDADTQYF. In nucleotides, the CDR3 is TGCAGCGTTGGGATTAGCGGGGACGCAGATACGCAGTATTTT.

This clonotype was detected a few times. V and J are TRBV19 and TRBJ1-5; D not certain. The V and J ends lost 4 bases and 7 bases respectively, with 8 bases between them. This CDR3 is built from 12 residues. CDR1 and CDR2 from the germline V gene are LNHDA and SQIVND (reference sequence). CDR3 sequence (DNA): TGTGCCAGTAGTAACTTGGGGCAGCCCCAGCATTTT. This gives the protein CASSNLGQPQHF.

Only a few counts were recorded for this clonotype. The V gene is TRBV4-3, the J gene TRBJ2-7; 7 positions match TRBD1. This CDR3 comprises 16 residues. CDR1 and CDR2 (germline): LGHNA, YSLEER. The J segment lost 0 bases and the V segment lost 1 base, leaving 6 bases of the junction unmatched. CDR3 residues: CASSQAGGPSSYEQYF. The CDR3 nucleotides read TGCGCCAGCAGCCAAGCAGGGGGACCGAGCTCCTACGAGCAGTACTTC.

This clonotype was counted many times. The rearrangement uses TRBV6-8 and TRBJ2-7, with 8 nucleotides matching TRBD2. This CDR3 region has 14 residues. The J segment lost 2 bases and the V segment lost 6 bases, leaving 6 bases of the junction unmatched. The germline gives CDR1 MNHGY, CDR2 SAAAGT. In nucleotides, the CDR3 is TGTGCCAGCAGCCCCGGAGCGGGAGCCTACGAGCAGTACTTC. Translated, it gives CASSPGAGAYEQYF.

The V gene is TRBV5-5, the J gene TRBJ2-5; possible D gene TRBD2, 5 bases. Trimming shortened V by 2 bases and J by 5 bases, and 13 bases separated the two germline ends. Germline V gives CDR1 SGHKS, CDR2 YYEKEE (reference sequence). The CDR3 has 14 amino acids. The CDR3 DNA sequence: TGTGCCAGCAGCTTTAATCGAACGGGGGAGACCCAGTACTTC. It is translated as CASSFNRTGETQYF. The full variable domain, its missing parts supplied by reference TRBV5-5 and TRBJ2-5, is DAGVTQSPTHLIKTRGQQVTLRCSPISGHKSVSWYQQVLGQGPQFIFQYYEKEERGRGNFPDRFSARQFPNYSSELNVNALLLGDSALYLCASSFNRTGETQYFGPGTRLLVL.

This clonotype was picked up many times. The chain recombines TRBV4-1 with TRBJ2-5; D is unresolved. The V and J ends lost 0 bases and 2 bases respectively, with 10 bases between them. CDR1 and CDR2 (germline): MGHRA, YSYEKL. This CDR3 has 15 residues. The CDR3 spells CASSQEGRYQETQYF. DNA for the CDR3: TGCGCCAGCAGCCAAGAGGGCAGATATCAAGAGACCCAGTACTTC.

This clonotype was observed many times. The rearrangement links TRBV29-1 to TRBJ2-7; TRBD2 matches at 9 bases. Germline V gene lookup returns CDR1 SQVTM and CDR2 ANQGSEA. Trimming at V came to 6 bases and at J to 4 bases, leaving 4 bases not matched to a gene. The CDR3 consists of 12 residues. The CDR3 is CSVRTSEYEQYF. The CDR3 region has the DNA TGCAGCGTCCGGACTAGCGAGTACGAGCAGTACTTC.

This clonotype was detected ten times or more. The chain carries TRBV29-1 and TRBJ2-7, with D possibly called TRBD1 or TRBD2 (5 bases each). V was trimmed by 8 bases and J by 0 bases, leaving 11 bases between them. Looked up from germline, CDR1 is SQVTM and CDR2 is ANQGSEA. The CDR3 runs to 12 residues. CDR3 bases: TGCAGCATAGAGGGGAGCTCCTACGAGCAGTACTTC. Protein sequence: CSIEGSSYEQYF.

The chain couples TRBV4-2 to TRBJ1-1; possible D gene TRBD1, 5 bases. Trimming cost V 0 bases and J 0 bases, with 8 bases left between them. CDR1 LGHNA and CDR2 YNFKEQ come from the germline V gene. The CDR3 consists of 15 residues. CDR3 sequence (DNA): TGTGCCAGCAGCCAAGATGGCAGGGTGAACACTGAAGCTTTCTTT. Translation: CASSQDGRVNTEAFF.

This clonotype has a handful of counts. The chain joins TRBV7-2 to TRBJ2-5; 12 bases align to TRBD2. The CDR3 sequence is 16 residues long. Trimming at V came to 5 bases and at J to 3 bases, leaving 7 bases not matched to a gene. Germline V gene sequence: CDR1 SGHTA, CDR2 FQGNSA. In DNA form, the CDR3 reads TGTGCCAGCAGCCCCTGGCTAGCGGGAGGGGAAGAGACCCAGTACTTC. It yields the protein CASSPWLAGGEETQYF.

The chain combines TRBV3-1 with TRBJ2-7; possibly TRBD1 or TRBD2 for D (5 bases each). Trimming pared 3 bases from V and 2 bases from J, leaving 11 bases between. Looked up from germline, CDR1 is LGHDT and CDR2 is YNNKEL (reference sequence). This CDR3 is built from 14 residues. CDR3 nucleotides: TGTGCCAGCAGCCAGCAACAGGAGGCCTACGAGCAGTACTTC. Translation: CASSQQQEAYEQYF.

There are many counts of this clonotype. The chain couples TRBV28 to TRBJ2-3; 7 bases map to TRBD2. Trimming took 4 bases from V and 5 from J; bases not matched to a gene: 6. In germline, CDR1 is MDHEN, CDR2 SYDVKM. This CDR3 is 14 amino acids long. The DNA of the CDR3 is TGTGCCAGCAGTTCTAGCGGTTCATTAGATACGCAGTATTTT. Protein sequence: CASSSSGSLDTQYF.

This clonotype was seen a few times. J is TRBJ1-4 and V is TRBV19; no reliable D call. The germline V gene encodes CDR1 LNHDA and CDR2 SQIVND (reference sequence). The CDR3 is made up of 17 amino acids. V was shortened by 3 bases and J by 0 bases, with 14 bases between the two germline ends. In nucleotides, the CDR3 is TGTGCCAGTAGTATCCCGCCCGGAGCCGCAACTAATGAAAAACTGTTTTTT. Amino acid sequence: CASSIPPGAATNEKLFF.

This clonotype was counted ten times or more. This chain connects TRBV6-1 to TRBJ1-2, with a tentative D call TRBD1 (6 bases). The CDR3 covers 15 residues. With 2 bases removed from V and 0 bases from J, the gap between germline ends came to 10 bases. Germline loops: CDR1 MNHNS, CDR2 SASEGT. CDR3 sequence reads: CASSERTEANYGYTF. DNA for the CDR3: TGTGCCAGCAGTGAACGGACAGAAGCTAACTATGGCTACACCTTC.